Listed below are T cell receptor beta chains from one sample, sequenced in a study of OX40 agonist ivuxolimab in advanced cancers. TCRdb keeps only in-frame clones here, not all; method: immunoSEQ multiplex PCR. This sample has over 150,000 clones, with roughly 94% found just once. Sequenced material: CD4+ or CD8+ T cells sorted from blood, taken in a trial of the OX40 agonist ivuxolimab. The receptor set was obtained from an adult with an advanced solid tumor such as melanoma, head and neck, liver or kidney cancer. CDR3s leave out the opening cysteine and the closing phenylalanine or tryptophan. Each record gives: V gene, D gene, CDR3 protein. The D gene is left open where the match is weak.

v_gene: TRBV19; d_gene: NA; CDR3aa: ASSPRFSTDTQY
v_gene: TRBV28; d_gene: NA; CDR3aa: ASSSPRTDTQY
v_gene: TRBV19; d_gene: TRBD1; CDR3aa: ASRGLGTGEETQY
v_gene: TRBV19; d_gene: NA; CDR3aa: ASSISFGTSGYGYT
v_gene: TRBV19; d_gene: NA; CDR3aa: ASSIGRGGLYGYT
v_gene: TRBV19; d_gene: TRBD2; CDR3aa: ASREILAGGYNEQF
v_gene: TRBV28; d_gene: NA; CDR3aa: ASSLSRGWWTEAF
v_gene: TRBV9; d_gene: NA; CDR3aa: ASSLTPAGAPVTSTDTQY
v_gene: TRBV7-9; d_gene: NA; CDR3aa: ASSASGTSGLDTEAF
v_gene: TRBV5-1; d_gene: TRBD2; CDR3aa: ASSSYIKGLGGRTSSYEQY
v_gene: TRBV19; d_gene: NA; CDR3aa: ASTLPGVEKLF
v_gene: TRBV11-2; d_gene: NA; CDR3aa: ASSLQGGTDTQY
v_gene: TRBV11-2; d_gene: TRBD2; CDR3aa: ASRLSGGTGELF
v_gene: TRBV5-4; d_gene: TRBD1; CDR3aa: ASSPTGADTQY
v_gene: TRBV5-1; d_gene: NA; CDR3aa: ASSTPGKYEQY
v_gene: TRBV5-4; d_gene: TRBD2; CDR3aa: ASSPGTSGRGLRREQY
v_gene: TRBV6-5; d_gene: NA; CDR3aa: ASSYRLSTDTQY
v_gene: TRBV4-2; d_gene: NA; CDR3aa: ASSQGLPRGGNYGYT
v_gene: TRBV5-1; d_gene: NA; CDR3aa: ASSFEGYTEAF
v_gene: TRBV29-1; d_gene: NA; CDR3aa: SVVGQYGTEAF
v_gene: TRBV11-2; d_gene: NA; CDR3aa: ASSREFDTEAF
v_gene: TRBV11-2; d_gene: NA; CDR3aa: ASSLIPGPYYEQY
v_gene: TRBV28; d_gene: TRBD1; CDR3aa: ASSQGAFGYT
v_gene: TRBV19; d_gene: NA; CDR3aa: ASSTQENYGYT
v_gene: TRBV2; d_gene: NA; CDR3aa: ASSATSDYTEAF
v_gene: TRBV18; d_gene: NA; CDR3aa: ASSLESYTDGYT
v_gene: TRBV5-1; d_gene: NA; CDR3aa: ASSPGPLDYGYT
v_gene: TRBV29-1; d_gene: NA; CDR3aa: SVHNSRLGAQY
v_gene: TRBV7-3; d_gene: TRBD1; CDR3aa: ASSFDRGNSPLH
v_gene: TRBV19; d_gene: NA; CDR3aa: ASSATGWGNTEAF
v_gene: TRBV6-5; d_gene: TRBD1; CDR3aa: ASSYSQGAGQPQH
v_gene: TRBV6-5; d_gene: TRBD1; CDR3aa: ASRLGQGGGYT
v_gene: TRBV23-1; d_gene: NA; CDR3aa: ASSHPRTGYDRNEQF
v_gene: TRBV9; d_gene: TRBD2; CDR3aa: ASTPGGSASYEQY
v_gene: TRBV14; d_gene: NA; CDR3aa: ASTLYPTEAF
v_gene: TRBV7-3; d_gene: TRBD2; CDR3aa: ASSLRGSSGGNEQF
v_gene: TRBV9; d_gene: TRBD1; CDR3aa: ASSPRSGTGVADTQY
v_gene: TRBV27; d_gene: NA; CDR3aa: ASSPRVWGAPYEQY
v_gene: TRBV19; d_gene: NA; CDR3aa: ASSMARGDNQPQH
v_gene: TRBV18; d_gene: NA; CDR3aa: ASSPRGRAADTQY
v_gene: TRBV5-1; d_gene: NA; CDR3aa: ASSATSSGANVLT
v_gene: TRBV10-1; d_gene: NA; CDR3aa: ASSESPVSSYNEQF
v_gene: TRBV6-1; d_gene: NA; CDR3aa: ATGEGNSPLH
v_gene: TRBV28; d_gene: NA; CDR3aa: ATRTSGMNTEAF
v_gene: TRBV4-3; d_gene: NA; CDR3aa: ASSQEAGAFQETQY
v_gene: TRBV7-9; d_gene: TRBD1; CDR3aa: ASSFGQGEAF
v_gene: TRBV5-1; d_gene: NA; CDR3aa: ASSPLRGTNYGYT
v_gene: TRBV7-9; d_gene: TRBD2; CDR3aa: ASSPGGDTQY
v_gene: TRBV5-5; d_gene: NA; CDR3aa: ASSLVQSYGYT
v_gene: TRBV4-1; d_gene: NA; CDR3aa: ASTSVGGPLNQPQH
v_gene: TRBV28; d_gene: NA; CDR3aa: ASRFGSSYNEQF
v_gene: TRBV7-3; d_gene: TRBD2; CDR3aa: ASSLQGTRSTDTQY
v_gene: TRBV5-1; d_gene: TRBD1; CDR3aa: ASSLDGQGINEQY
v_gene: TRBV5-6; d_gene: NA; CDR3aa: ASSLSSTGLINLF